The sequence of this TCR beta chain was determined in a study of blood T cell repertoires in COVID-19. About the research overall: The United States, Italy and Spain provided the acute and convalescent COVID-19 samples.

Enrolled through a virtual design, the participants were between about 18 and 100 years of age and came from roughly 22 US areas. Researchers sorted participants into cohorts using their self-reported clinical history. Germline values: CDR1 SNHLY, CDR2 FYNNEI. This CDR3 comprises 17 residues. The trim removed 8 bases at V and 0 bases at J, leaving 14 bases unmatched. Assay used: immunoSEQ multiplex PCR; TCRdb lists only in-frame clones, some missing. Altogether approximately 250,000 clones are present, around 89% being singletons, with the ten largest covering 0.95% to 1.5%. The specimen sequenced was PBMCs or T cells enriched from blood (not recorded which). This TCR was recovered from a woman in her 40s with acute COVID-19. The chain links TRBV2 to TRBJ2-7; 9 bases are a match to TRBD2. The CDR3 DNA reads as TGTGCCAGCGAAGGAGCAAGCGGGAGGCCCTTCTCCTACGAGCAGTACTTC. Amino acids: CASEGASGRPFSYEQYF.